One and the same sample provided the 2 T cell receptor beta chains below, sequenced in a study of cytomegalovirus exposure and HLA in healthy donors. The PCR had 60 Vbeta and 13 Jbeta primers. Measured with immunoSEQ multiplex PCR; TCRdb has only the in-frame clones, and not every one. This table has around 100,000 clones, 78% appearing once. What was sequenced was PBMCs. Receptors originate from a woman between 40 and 50 years old in good health and CMV-seropositive.

The V and J genes are TRBV29-1 and TRBJ2-1; 7 bases agree with TRBD2. Germline-derived CDR1 and CDR2 are SQVTM and ANQGSEA. V trimming: 7 bases; J trimming: 4 bases; junction bases outside the gene matches: 10. This CDR3 has 14 amino acids. The CDR3 nucleotides read TGCAGCGCAGGAAAAGCGGGGCTATACAATGAGCAGTTCTTC. This encodes CSAGKAGLYNEQFF.

This chain joins TRBV4-1 and TRBJ1-3, with D maybe TRBD1 (5 bases). Germline CDR1 and CDR2: MGHRA and YSYEKL. V lost 2 bases to trimming and J lost 0 bases, with 17 bases between them. This CDR3 is 18 amino acids long. CDR3 region: CASSQRRDSKSSGNTIYF. CDR3 nucleotides: TGCGCCAGCAGCCAACGCCGGGACTCCAAGAGCTCTGGAAACACCATATATTTT.